This T cell receptor beta chain was captured by sequencing in a study of shared clonotypes between healthy human individuals. Study conclusions and caveats: An effect of sequencing depth on clonotype sharing among donors was expected. Naive subsets generally had larger estimated richness than memory subsets.

The CDR3 loop spans 13 amino acids. Germline V gene lookup returns CDR1 GTSNPN and CDR2 SVGIG (reference sequence). V was trimmed by 0 bases and J by 5 bases, leaving 10 bases between them. Remarks on this clone: Antigen: not known.

Sequencing used immunoSEQ multiplex PCR; TCRdb keeps in-frame clones, though not all of them. Here the sample spans 630,000 or so clones, 98% being singletons. Cells designated naive CD8 were CD45RO-negative and were positively selected for CCR7, with terminally differentiated effector memory CD45RA+ cells excluded. This TCR came from a man aged 25-45 years in good health. The specimen was naive CD8+ T cells sorted from blood. The genes are TRBV30 and TRBJ2-5; the D is unclear. The CDR3 DNA follows: TGTGCCTGGAGTGTAACGGCGAGTGAGACCCAGTACTTC. This sequence encodes CAWSVTASETQYF. The full variable domain, rest sourced from reference TRBV30 and TRBJ2-5, is SQTIHQWPATLVQPVGSPLSLECTVEGTSNPNLYWYRQAAGRGLQLLFYSVGIGQISSEVPQNLSASRPQDRQFILSSKKLLLSDSGFYLCAWSVTASETQYFGPGTRLLVL.